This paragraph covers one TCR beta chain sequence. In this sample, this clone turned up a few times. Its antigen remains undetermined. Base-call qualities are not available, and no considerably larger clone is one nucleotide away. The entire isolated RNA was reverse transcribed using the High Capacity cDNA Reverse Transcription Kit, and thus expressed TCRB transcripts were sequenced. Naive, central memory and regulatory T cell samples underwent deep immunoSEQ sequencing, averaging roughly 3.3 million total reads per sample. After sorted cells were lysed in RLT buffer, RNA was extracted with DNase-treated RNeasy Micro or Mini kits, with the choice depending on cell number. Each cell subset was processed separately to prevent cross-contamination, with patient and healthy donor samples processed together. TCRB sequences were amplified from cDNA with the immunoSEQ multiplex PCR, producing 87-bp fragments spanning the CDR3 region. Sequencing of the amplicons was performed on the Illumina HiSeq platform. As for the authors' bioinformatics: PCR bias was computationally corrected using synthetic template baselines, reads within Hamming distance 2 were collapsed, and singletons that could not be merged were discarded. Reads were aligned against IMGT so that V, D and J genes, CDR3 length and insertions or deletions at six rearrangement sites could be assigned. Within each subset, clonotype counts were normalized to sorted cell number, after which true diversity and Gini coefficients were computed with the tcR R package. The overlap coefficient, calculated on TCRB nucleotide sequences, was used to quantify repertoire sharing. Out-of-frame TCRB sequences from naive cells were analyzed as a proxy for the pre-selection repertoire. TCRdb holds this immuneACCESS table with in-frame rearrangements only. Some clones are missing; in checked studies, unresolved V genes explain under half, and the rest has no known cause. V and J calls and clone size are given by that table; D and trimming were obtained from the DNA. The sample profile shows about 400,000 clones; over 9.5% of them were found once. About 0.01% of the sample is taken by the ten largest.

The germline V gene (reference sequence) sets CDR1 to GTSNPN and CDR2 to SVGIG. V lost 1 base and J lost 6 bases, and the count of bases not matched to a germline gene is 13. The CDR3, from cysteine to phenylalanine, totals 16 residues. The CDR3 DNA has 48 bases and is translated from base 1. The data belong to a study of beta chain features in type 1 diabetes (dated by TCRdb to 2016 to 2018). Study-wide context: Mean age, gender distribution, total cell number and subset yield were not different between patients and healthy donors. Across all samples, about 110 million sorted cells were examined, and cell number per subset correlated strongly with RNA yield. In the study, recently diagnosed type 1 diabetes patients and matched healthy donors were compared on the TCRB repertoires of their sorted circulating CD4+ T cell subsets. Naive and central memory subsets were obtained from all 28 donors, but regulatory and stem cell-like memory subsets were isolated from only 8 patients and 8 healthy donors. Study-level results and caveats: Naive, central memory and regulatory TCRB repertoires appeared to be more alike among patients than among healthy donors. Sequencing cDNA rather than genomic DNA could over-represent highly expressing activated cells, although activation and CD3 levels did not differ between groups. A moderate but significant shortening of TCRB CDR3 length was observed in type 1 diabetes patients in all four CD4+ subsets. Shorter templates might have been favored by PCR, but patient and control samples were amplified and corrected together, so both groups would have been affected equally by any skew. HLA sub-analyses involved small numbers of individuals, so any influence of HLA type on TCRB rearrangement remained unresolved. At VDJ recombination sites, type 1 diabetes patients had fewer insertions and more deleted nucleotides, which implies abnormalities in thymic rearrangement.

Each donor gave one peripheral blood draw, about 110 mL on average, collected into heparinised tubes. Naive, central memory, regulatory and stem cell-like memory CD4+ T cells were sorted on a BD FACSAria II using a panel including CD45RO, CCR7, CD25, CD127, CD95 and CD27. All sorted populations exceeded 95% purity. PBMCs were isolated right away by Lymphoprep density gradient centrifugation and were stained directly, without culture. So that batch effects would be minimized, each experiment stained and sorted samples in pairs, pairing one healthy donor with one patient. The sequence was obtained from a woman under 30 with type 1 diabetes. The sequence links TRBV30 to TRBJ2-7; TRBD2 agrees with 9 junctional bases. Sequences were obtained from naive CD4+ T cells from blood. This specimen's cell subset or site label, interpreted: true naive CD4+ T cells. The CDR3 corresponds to CAWSARVGGRAGEQYF. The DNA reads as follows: TGTGCCTGGAGTGCCCGAGTAGGCGGGAGGGCCGGCGAGCAGTACTTC.